A selection of T cell receptor beta chains follows, all from one sample in a study of Graves' ophthalmopathy and Graves' hyperthyroidism. MiXCR, applied by TCRdb to the multiplex PCR reads, yields one record per CDR3 protein. This sample has a few hundred thousand distinct CDR3 sequences, with 35% to 40% found just once. The sample was peripheral blood or thyroid tissue (not recorded which). The receptors here all came from an adult man with Graves' hyperthyroidism. The CDR3 runs from the conserved cysteine through the conserved F or W. D genes are given only for firm matches. Clone size is not always given. Where it is, it says once, few, many or a class for expanded clones.

TRBJ1-6 TRBV2 . TRBD1 CARGQGPDSPLHF TGTGCCAGGGGACAGGGGCCGGATTCACCCCTCCACTTT
TRBJ1-4 TRBV29-1 many TRBD1 CSAGGNEKLFF TGCAGCGCAGGGGGTAATGAAAAACTGTTTTTT
TRBJ1-1 TRBV2 many . CASSAREGNTEAFF TGTGCCAGCAGCGCCCGGGAAGGGAACACTGAAGCTTTCTTT
TRBJ2-2 TRBV7-9 . . CASSTRPGELFF TGTGCCAGCAGCACTCGCCCCGGGGAGCTGTTTTTT
TRBJ2-3 TRBV15 few TRBD2 CATSRPRLAGGIDTQYF TGTGCCACCAGCAGGCCAAGACTAGCGGGGGGGATAGATACGCAGTATTTT
TRBJ2-7 TRBV5-1 few TRBD2 CASSTGLAGHYEQYF TGCGCCAGCAGCACAGGACTAGCGGGCCACTACGAGCAGTACTTC
TRBJ1-5 TRBV6-1 . . CASREGWGMQPQHF TGTGCCAGCAGGGAAGGTTGGGGGATGCAGCCCCAGCATTTT
TRBJ2-5 TRBV7-2 many TRBD2 CASSLDPSGGAETQYF TGTGCCAGCAGCTTAGATCCTAGCGGGGGGGCAGAGACCCAGTACTTC
TRBJ2-5 TRBV20-1 many TRBD1 CSARLDRGQETQYF TGCAGTGCTAGACTGGACAGGGGACAAGAGACCCAGTACTTC
TRBJ2-7 TRBV7-9 . . CASSPAGQASYEQYF TGTGCCAGCAGTCCCGCGGGGCAGGCCTCCTACGAGCAGTACTTC
TRBJ2-7 TRBV10-3 many TRBD2 CAISDERGSYEQYF TGTGCCATCAGTGATGAGCGGGGGTCCTACGAGCAGTACTTC
TRBJ2-3 TRBV15 . TRBD1 CATSGSGPGGLDTQYF TGTGCCACCAGCGGATCTGGGCCAGGGGGATTGGATACGCAGTATTTT
TRBJ2-1 TRBV24-1 . TRBD2 CATEAGGPPYNEQFF TGTGCCACCGAAGCGGGAGGGCCGCCGTACAATGAGCAGTTCTTC
TRBJ1-5 TRBV7-2 . TRBD1 CASSSNPGTDRQPQHF TGTGCCAGCAGCTCAAACCCCGGGACAGATCGTCAGCCCCAGCATTTT
TRBJ2-7 TRBV7-8 many TRBD2 CASSLDSGGPYEQYF TGTGCCAGCAGCTTAGACTCGGGAGGGCCCTACGAGCAGTACTTC
TRBJ1-1 TRBV9 many TRBD1 CASSAGQGDEAFF TGTGCCAGCAGCGCCGGACAGGGGGACGAAGCTTTCTTT
TRBJ1-2 TRBV9 many . CASRTGGPNYGYTF TGTGCCAGCAGGACAGGTGGCCCAAACTATGGCTACACCTTC
TRBJ1-1 TRBV5-4 few . CASSLEDRLTEAFF TGTGCCAGCAGCTTGGAGGACAGACTCACTGAAGCTTTCTTT
TRBJ1-6 TRBV7-9 many . CASSLDGGAASPLHF TGTGCCAGCAGCTTAGACGGCGGGGCTGCATCACCCCTCCACTTT
TRBJ2-7 TRBV15 . . CASTVGRGTHEQYF TGTGCCAGCACTGTCGGTAGGGGGACACACGAGCAGTACTTC
TRBJ2-3 TRBV7-6 . TRBD1 CASSVDALGTAADTQYF TGTGCCAGCAGCGTAGACGCCCTTGGGACAGCGGCAGATACGCAGTATTTT
TRBJ2-5 TRBV20-1 many . CSAERDLSQETQYF TGCAGTGCCGAACGGGATTTGAGCCAAGAGACCCAGTACTTC
TRBJ2-7 TRBV7-9 many . CASSRTEGLEQYF TGTGCCAGCAGCCGGACGGAGGGGCTCGAGCAGTACTTC
TRBJ1-1 TRBV28 . . CASQGGRGIGTNEAFF TGTGCCAGCCAGGGCGGGAGGGGGATCGGAACTAATGAAGCTTTCTTT
TRBJ1-5 TRBV12-3/TRBV12-4 many TRBD1 CASRLGTASNQPQHF TGTGCCAGCAGACTAGGGACAGCTTCAAATCAGCCCCAGCATTTT
TRBJ2-5 TRBV7-9 . TRBD2 CASSSGGSGGPQETQYF TGTGCCAGCAGCTCCGGTGGTAGCGGGGGTCCCCAAGAGACCCAGTACTTC
TRBJ1-4 TRBV29-1 many TRBD1 CSVGGQGTNEKLFF TGCAGCGTTGGCGGACAGGGGACTAATGAAAAACTGTTTTTT
TRBJ1-2 TRBV5-1 . TRBD1 CASSHGQGAGYTF TGCGCCAGCAGCCACGGACAGGGAGCTGGCTACACCTTC
TRBJ1-3 TRBV5-1 many . CASSLDTGPAGNTIYF TGCGCCAGCAGCTTGGATACAGGGCCTGCTGGAAACACCATATATTTT
TRBJ2-3 TRBV20-1 few TRBD1 CSARGTGVVTDTQYF TGCAGTGCTAGAGGGACAGGGGTAGTCACAGATACGCAGTATTTT
TRBJ2-7 TRBV20-1 many . CSASKSRRDYEQYF TGCAGTGCTAGCAAATCAAGACGGGACTACGAGCAGTACTTC
TRBJ1-1 TRBV10-3 . . CASGEINTEAFF TGTGCCAGCGGGGAGATAAACACTGAAGCTTTCTTT
TRBJ1-2 TRBV6-5 few . CASSLQGLNYGYTF TGTGCCAGCAGCCTCCAGGGACTTAACTATGGCTACACCTTC
TRBJ1-2 TRBV6-5 many . CASSYSPDGGYGYTF TGTGCCAGCAGTTACTCCCCAGACGGGGGCTATGGCTACACCTTC
TRBJ1-3 TRBV30 . . CAWWSKSGNTIYF TGTGCCTGGTGGAGTAAATCTGGAAACACCATATATTTT
TRBJ1-4 TRBV7-9 many . CASGRSATNEKLFF TGTGCCAGCGGCAGGAGTGCAACTAATGAAAAACTGTTTTTT
TRBJ2-7 TRBV5-4 many TRBD1 CASSLGYRGSYEQYF TGTGCCAGCAGCTTGGGCTACAGGGGGTCCTACGAGCAGTACTTC
TRBJ1-2 TRBV30 . . CAWSMSYYGYTF TGTGCCTGGAGTATGTCCTACTATGGCTACACCTTC
TRBJ1-2 TRBV10-3 many . CAIKLGSYGYTF TGTGCCATCAAGTTGGGGTCTTATGGCTACACCTTC
TRBJ1-4 TRBV2 . . CASSVPSGAPTTNEKLFF TGTGCCAGCAGTGTTCCTAGCGGGGCCCCGACAACTAATGAAAAACTGTTTTTT
TRBJ2-5 TRBV7-2 few TRBD1 CASSVDRETQYF TGTGCCAGCAGCGTGGACAGGGAGACCCAGTACTTC
TRBJ2-5 TRBV2 many . CASREQGTNQETQYF TGTGCCAGCAGAGAACAGGGGACTAACCAAGAGACCCAGTACTTC